The 8 T cell receptor beta chains below all came from one sample that was sequenced in a study of shared clonotypes between healthy human individuals. Assay used: immunoSEQ multiplex PCR; TCRdb lists only in-frame clones, some missing. The sample has roughly 590,000 clones; over 95% are singletons. In the naive CD8 group, cells lacked CD45RO and were positively selected for CCR7, so terminally differentiated effector memory CD45RA+ cells were left out. The specimen was naive CD8+ T cells sorted from blood. The source of these receptors is a woman aged 25 to 39 in good health.

The CDR3 spells CASSPPGRSTDTQYF. CDR3 DNA: TGTGCCAGCAGCCCCCCGGGACGGAGCACAGATACGCAGTATTTT. The rearrangement joins TRBV4-2 to TRBJ2-3; D assignment may be TRBD1 or TRBD2 (5 bases each). Germline-derived CDR1 and CDR2 are LGHNA and YNFKEQ. This CDR3 has 15 amino acids. Trimming removed 4 bases at V and 0 bases at J, with 11 bases between.

Regarding this clone: A junction boundary mismatches the germline segment, possibly from a read error. The gene calls are TRBV10-3 and TRBJ2-7, with a tentative D call TRBD2 (6 bases). There are 11 residues in the CDR3. Germline loops: CDR1 ENHRY, CDR2 SYGVKD. Here the CDR3 reads CAIGDSHEQYF. CDR3 sequence (DNA): TGTGCCATTGGGGACTCCCACGAGCAGTACTTC.

The chain is built from TRBV29-1 and TRBJ2-6; maybe TRBD2 (5 bases). V shed 8 bases and J shed 3 bases, with 14 bases lying between them. Looked up from germline, CDR1 is SQVTM and CDR2 is ANQGSEA. The CDR3 is made up of 14 amino acids. The CDR3 loop is CSTTGVYGANVLTF. DNA for the CDR3: TGCAGCACAACCGGGGTGTATGGGGCCAACGTCCTGACTTTC. Full variable domain (remainder filled in from reference TRBV29-1 and TRBJ2-6): SAVISQKPSRDICQRGTSLTIQCQVDSQVTMMFWYRQQPGQSLTLIATANQGSEATYESGFVIDKFPISRPNLTFSTLTVSNMSPEDSSIYLCSTTGVYGANVLTFGAGSRLTVL.

The chain links TRBV9 to TRBJ2-5; D assignment may be TRBD1 or TRBD2 (6 bases each). CDR1 and CDR2 from the germline V gene are SGDLS and YYNGEE. The CDR3 spans 13 residues. V was trimmed by 7 bases and J by 4 bases, leaving 14 bases between them. DNA for the CDR3: TGTGCCAGCGCCTATGGAGGGGGAGAGACCCAGTACTTC. Amino acids: CASAYGGGETQYF.

The chain combines TRBV28 with TRBJ2-1, with a possible D match to TRBD2 (6 bases). The ends were cut back, 7 bases at V and 5 bases at J, with 12 bases in the middle. Per the germline V gene, CDR1 is MDHEN and CDR2 is SYDVKM. The CDR3 contains 13 residues. CDR3 sequence (DNA): TGTGCCAGCACCTTGACTAGTCACAATGAGCAGTTCTTC. This sequence encodes CASTLTSHNEQFF. The full variable domain, with the rest looked up from reference TRBV28 and TRBJ2-1, is DVKVTQSSRYLVKRTGEKVFLECVQDMDHENMFWYRQDPGLGLRLIYFSYDVKMKEKGDIPEGYSVSREKKERFSLILESASTNQTSMYLCASTLTSHNEQFFGPGTRLTVL.

V and J are TRBV11-2 and TRBJ2-7; D uncertain. The CDR3 sequence is 13 residues long. With 1 base removed from V and 4 bases from J, the gap between germline ends came to 8 bases. Germline lookup yields CDR1 SGHAT and CDR2 FQNNGV. CDR3 bases: TGTGCCAGCAGCTTAGTGGCAGCGTACGAGCAGTACTTC. Translated, it gives CASSLVAAYEQYF.

About this clone: Other DNA sequences of this sample code for an identical CDR3. This rearrangement joins TRBV27 to TRBJ1-2, with D perhaps matching TRBD1 (6 bases). Trimming removed 3 bases at V and 4 bases at J, with 9 bases between. The germline CDR1 and CDR2 sequences are MNHEY and SMNVEV (reference sequence). This CDR3 contains 13 residues. CDR3 loop: CASSFGQTYGYTF. CDR3 coding DNA: TGTGCCAGCAGTTTCGGACAGACCTATGGCTACACCTTC.

This sequence joins TRBV28 and TRBJ2-3, with D perhaps TRBD1 (6 bases). Germline-derived CDR1 and CDR2 are MDHEN and SYDVKM. The CDR3 covers 17 residues. V shed 5 bases and J shed 4 bases, with 22 bases lying between them. The CDR3 nucleotides read TGTGCCAGCAGTCCGTCATGGAGGACAGAGTCAGCAGATACGCAGTATTTT. Translation gives CASSPSWRTESADTQYF.